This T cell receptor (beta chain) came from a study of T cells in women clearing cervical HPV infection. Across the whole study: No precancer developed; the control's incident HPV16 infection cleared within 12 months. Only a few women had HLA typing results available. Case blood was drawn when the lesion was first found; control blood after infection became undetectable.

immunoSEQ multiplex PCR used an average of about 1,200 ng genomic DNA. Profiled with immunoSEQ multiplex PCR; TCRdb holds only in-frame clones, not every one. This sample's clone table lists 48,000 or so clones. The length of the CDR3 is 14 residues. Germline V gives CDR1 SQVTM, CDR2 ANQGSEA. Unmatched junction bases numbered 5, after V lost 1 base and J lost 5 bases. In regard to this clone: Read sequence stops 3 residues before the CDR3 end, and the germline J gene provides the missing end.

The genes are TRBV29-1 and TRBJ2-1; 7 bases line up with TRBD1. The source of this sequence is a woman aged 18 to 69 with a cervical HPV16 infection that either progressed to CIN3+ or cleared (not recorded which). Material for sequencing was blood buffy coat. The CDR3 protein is CSVEVGTVHNEQFF. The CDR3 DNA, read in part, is TGCAGCGTTGAAGTAGGGACAGTGCACAATGAG.